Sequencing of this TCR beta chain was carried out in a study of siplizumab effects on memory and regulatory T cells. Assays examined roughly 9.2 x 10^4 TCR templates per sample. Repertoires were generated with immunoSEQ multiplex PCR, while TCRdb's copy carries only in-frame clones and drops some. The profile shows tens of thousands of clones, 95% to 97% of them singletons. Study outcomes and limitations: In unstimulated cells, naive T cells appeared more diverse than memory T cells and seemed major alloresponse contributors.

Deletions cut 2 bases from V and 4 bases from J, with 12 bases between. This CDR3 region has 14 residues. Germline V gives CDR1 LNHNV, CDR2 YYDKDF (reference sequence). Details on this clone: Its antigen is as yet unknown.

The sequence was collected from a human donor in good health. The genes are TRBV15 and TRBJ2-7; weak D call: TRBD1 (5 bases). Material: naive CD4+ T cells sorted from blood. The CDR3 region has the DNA TGTGCCACCAGCAGACAGGGCTTCGGATACGAGCAGTACTTC. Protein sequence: CATSRQGFGYEQYF.